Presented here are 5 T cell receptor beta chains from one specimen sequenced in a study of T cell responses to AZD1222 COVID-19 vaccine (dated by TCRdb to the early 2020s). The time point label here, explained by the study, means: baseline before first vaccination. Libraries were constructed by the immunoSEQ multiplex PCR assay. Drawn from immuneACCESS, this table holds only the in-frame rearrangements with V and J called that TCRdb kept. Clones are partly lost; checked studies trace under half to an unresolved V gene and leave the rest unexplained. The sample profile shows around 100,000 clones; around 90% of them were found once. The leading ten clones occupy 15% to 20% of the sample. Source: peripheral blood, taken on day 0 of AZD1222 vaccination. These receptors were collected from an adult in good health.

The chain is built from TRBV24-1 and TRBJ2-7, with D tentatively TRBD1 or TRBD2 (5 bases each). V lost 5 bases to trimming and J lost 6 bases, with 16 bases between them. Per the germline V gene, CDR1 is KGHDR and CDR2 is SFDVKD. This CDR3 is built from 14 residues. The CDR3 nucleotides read TGTGCCACCAGTGTCCGGGGCGGGTCCGGCGAGCAGTACTTC. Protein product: CATSVRGGSGEQYF.

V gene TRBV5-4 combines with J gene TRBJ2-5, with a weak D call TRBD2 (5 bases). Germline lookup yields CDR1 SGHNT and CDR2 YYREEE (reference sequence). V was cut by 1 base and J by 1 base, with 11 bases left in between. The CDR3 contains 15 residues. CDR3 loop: CASSLRLAPQETQYF. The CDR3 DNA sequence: TGTGCCAGCAGCTTGCGGCTAGCCCCCCAAGAGACCCAGTACTTC.

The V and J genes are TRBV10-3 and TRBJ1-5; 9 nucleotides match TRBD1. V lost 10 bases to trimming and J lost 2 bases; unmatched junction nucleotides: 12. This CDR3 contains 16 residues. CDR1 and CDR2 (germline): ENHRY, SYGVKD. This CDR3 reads CATQKQGADGNQPQHF. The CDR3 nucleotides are TGTGCCACGCAAAAACAGGGGGCTGACGGCAATCAGCCCCAGCATTTT.

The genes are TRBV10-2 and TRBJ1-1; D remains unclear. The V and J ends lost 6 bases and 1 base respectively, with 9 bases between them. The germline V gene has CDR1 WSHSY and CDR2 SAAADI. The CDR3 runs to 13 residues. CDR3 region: CASSDPGNTEAFF. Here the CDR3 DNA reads TGCGCCAGCAGCGACCCCGGGAACACTGAAGCTTTCTTT.

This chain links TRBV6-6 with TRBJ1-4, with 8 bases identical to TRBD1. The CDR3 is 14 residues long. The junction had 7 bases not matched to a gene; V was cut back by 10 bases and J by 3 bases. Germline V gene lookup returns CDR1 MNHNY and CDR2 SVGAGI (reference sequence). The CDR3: CATGRGQANEKLFF. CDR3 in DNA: TGTGCCACCGGGAGGGGACAGGCTAATGAAAAACTGTTTTTT.